The following is a T cell receptor (beta chain) sequence with its context. These data belong to a study of blood T cell repertoires in COVID-19. Study in general: Samples came from the United States, Italy and Spain, spanning acute and convalescent COVID-19.

Original processing methods: Reference gene primer amplification gave nucleated cell count estimates. Generated by immunoSEQ multiplex PCR, the TCRdb table keeps only in-frame clones and is missing some. That table gives V, J and clone size, and the DNA gave D and trimming. Of 200,000 to 300,000 clones detected, almost 85% appear once; the ten largest clones hold approximately 9%. Trimming removed 2 bases from V and 5 bases from J, with 9 bases in between. The CDR3 loop spans 13 amino acids. Germline CDR1 is SGHNT and CDR2 is YENEEA. Cohorts were based on clinical histories the participants reported. This chain uses TRBV11-3 with TRBJ2-5; TRBD1 might be the D (6 bases). Sequenced: PBMCs or T cells enriched from blood (not recorded which). This TCR was recovered from a woman in her forties or fifties with acute COVID-19. CDR3 nucleotides: TGTGCCAGCAGCTTAACAGGGCCGGAGACCCAGTACTTC. Protein product: CASSLTGPETQYF. Filled out from reference TRBV11-3 and TRBJ2-5, the complete variable domain reads EAGVVQSPRYKIIEKKQPVAFWCNPISGHNTLYWYLQNLGQGPELLIRYENEEAVDDSQLPKDRFSAERLKGVDSTLKIQPAELGDSAVYLCASSLTGPETQYFGPGTRLLVL.